Each of the 16 T cell receptor beta chains below was sequenced from the same sample in a study of human versus mouse CDR3 diversity and MHC coevolution. Generated by immunoSEQ multiplex PCR, the TCRdb table keeps only in-frame clones and is missing some. The repertoire holds fewer than 100,000 clones, roughly 95% seen once, with around 1.3% in the top ten. The sample comprised naive CD4+ T cells from blood. Regarding subset: CD45RO-negative CD62L-positive naive CD4 T cells. The receptors stem from a person aged 30 to 70 in good health.

V and J are TRBV5-1 and TRBJ1-2, with a possible D match to TRBD1 (6 bases). This CDR3 is built from 12 residues. V lost 2 bases and J lost 13, with 15 bases in between. Per the germline V gene, CDR1 is SGHRS and CDR2 is YFSETQ. CDR3 coding DNA: TGCGCCAGCAGCTTTACAGGCGACAGGTCCACCTTC. Amino acids: CASSFTGDRSTF. The whole variable domain, remainder taken from reference TRBV5-1 and TRBJ1-2, is KAGVTQTPRYLIKTRGQQVTLSCSPISGHRSVSWYQQTPGQGLQFLFEYFSETQRNKGNFPGRFSGRQFSNSRSEMNVSTLELGDSALYLCASSFTGDRSTFGSGTRLTVV.

The V and J genes are TRBV7-3 and TRBJ2-7, with D uncertain. V was shortened by 8 bases and J by 12 bases, with 17 bases between the two germline ends. CDR1 is SGHTA and CDR2 is FQGTGA in the germline V gene. The CDR3 totals 11 residues. The chain's CDR3 is CASPVLISRYF. For the CDR3, the DNA is TGTGCCAGCCCCGTATTGATCTCGCGGTACTTC.

V gene TRBV10-3 combines with J gene TRBJ2-7; D possibly corresponds to TRBD2 (6 bases). From germline, CDR1 is ENHRY and CDR2 SYGVKD. There are 12 residues in the CDR3. The V end was cut by 6 bases, the J end by 4 bases, with 10 bases between. The CDR3 here is CAIRGSGYEQYF. DNA of the CDR3: TGTGCCATCAGGGGTAGCGGTTACGAGCAGTACTTC.

The chain carries TRBV18 and TRBJ2-7, with D tentatively TRBD2 (5 bases). Trimming took off 3 bases at V and 5 bases at J, with 20 bases between the two ends. This CDR3 is built from 16 residues. Germline V gene sequence: CDR1 KGHSH, CDR2 LQKENI. The CDR3 protein is CASSPQRREGTHEQYF. Written as DNA, the CDR3 is TGTGCCAGCTCACCCCAACGGAGAGAGGGTACCCACGAGCAGTACTTC.

The chain combines TRBV6-5 with TRBJ1-6, with D uncertain. Germline loops: CDR1 MNHEY, CDR2 SVGAGI. The CDR3 extends over 14 amino acids. V was cut by 7 bases and J by 0 bases, with 7 bases left in between. This CDR3 reads CASTGSSYNSPLHF. The CDR3 bases are TGTGCCAGCACGGGGAGCTCCTATAATTCACCCCTCCACTTT.

The V call is TRBV5-4, the J call TRBJ1-2; 7 bases map to TRBD1. Germline-derived CDR1 and CDR2 are SGHNT and YYREEE (reference sequence). The CDR3 runs to 15 residues. After removal of 6 bases from V and 8 bases from J, the junction contained 16 bases not matched to a gene. The CDR3: CASTPSRQGARGYTF. In DNA, the CDR3 is TGTGCCAGCACCCCATCAAGACAGGGAGCGAGGGGCTACACCTTC.

This clone was detected only a few times. J is TRBJ1-3 and V is TRBV27, with no clear D. Germline CDR1 is MNHEY and CDR2 is SMNVEV (reference sequence). Trimming cost V 8 bases and J 0 bases, with 11 bases left between them. The CDR3 loop spans 14 amino acids. CDR3 coding DNA: TGTGCCAGCGGTGTACCGGGCTCTGGAAACACCATATATTTT. Its protein product is CASGVPGSGNTIYF.

The V gene is TRBV5-1, the J gene TRBJ1-1; maybe TRBD1 (5 bases). The CDR3 is 14 residues long. The germline V gene encodes CDR1 SGHRS and CDR2 YFSETQ. V was pared by 1 base and J by 1 base, with 8 bases between. DNA of the CDR3: TGCGCCAGCAGCTTGCAGGGCACGAACACTGAAGCTTTCTTT. This sequence encodes CASSLQGTNTEAFF. Combining the CDR3 with reference TRBV5-1 and TRBJ1-1 gives the whole variable domain KAGVTQTPRYLIKTRGQQVTLSCSPISGHRSVSWYQQTPGQGLQFLFEYFSETQRNKGNFPGRFSGRQFSNSRSEMNVSTLELGDSALYLCASSLQGTNTEAFFGQGTRLTVV.

This sequence joins TRBV9 and TRBJ2-1, with 12 bases identical to TRBD2. The CDR3 totals 17 residues. Germline V CDR1 and CDR2: SGDLS, YYNGEE. V trimming: 3 bases; J trimming: 8 bases; junction bases outside the gene matches: 12. The CDR3 DNA sequence: TGTGCCAGCAGCGCCACCCTTTCTAGCGGGGGGGTGGATGAGCAGTTCTTC. It yields the protein CASSATLSSGGVDEQFF. Full variable domain (missing parts from reference TRBV9 and TRBJ2-1): DSGVTQTPKHLITATGQRVTLRCSPRSGDLSVYWYQQSLDQGLQFLIQYYNGEERAKGNILERFSAQQFPDLHSELNLSSLELGDSALYFCASSATLSSGGVDEQFFGPGTRLTVL.

The chain links TRBV2 to TRBJ2-7, with TRBD1 matching over 7 bases. V dropped 6 bases and J dropped 4; count of bases not matched to a gene: 9. This CDR3 is built from 14 residues. Germline V gene data show CDR1 as SNHLY and CDR2 as FYNNEI. In DNA, the CDR3 is TGTGCCAGCAGAACACAGGGGCCCTCTTACGAGCAGTACTTC. It yields the protein CASRTQGPSYEQYF.

In nucleotides, the CDR3 is TGTGCCTGGAGCCGGGGACAAGCCTCTGGAAACACCATATATTTT. Protein sequence: CAWSRGQASGNTIYF. This sequence joins TRBV30 and TRBJ1-3, with a weak D call TRBD1 (6 bases). Germline CDR1 is GTSNPN and CDR2 is SVGIG (reference sequence). With 3 bases removed from V and 0 bases from J, the gap between germline ends came to 12 bases. The CDR3 covers 15 residues.

The J gene is TRBJ2-7, the V gene TRBV7-3; TRBD1 agrees at 8 bases. Germline V lookup: CDR1 SGHTA, CDR2 FQGTGA. V lost 2 bases to trimming and J lost 5 bases; unmatched junction nucleotides: 17. This CDR3 has 18 residues. The CDR3 coding sequence is TGTGCCAGCAGCTTATATACCTTGTCGGGGACAGGAAATAACGAGCAGTACTTC. Translated: CASSLYTLSGTGNNEQYF.

The chain employs TRBV10-3 and TRBJ2-5, with D possibly TRBD2 on 6 matching bases. Germline V gene sequence: CDR1 ENHRY, CDR2 SYGVKD. With 7 bases removed from V and 5 bases from J, the gap between germline ends came to 14 bases. The length of the CDR3 is 13 residues. The CDR3 nucleotides are TGTGCCATCATGAACGGGAGTTCTGAGACCCAGTACTTC. This encodes CAIMNGSSETQYF.

V and J are TRBV5-4 and TRBJ1-2; no clear D. Germline lookup yields CDR1 SGHNT and CDR2 YYREEE (reference sequence). The CDR3 has 12 residues. Trimming stripped 4 bases from V and 6 bases from J, with 10 bases between. This CDR3 reads CASSQDSNGYTF. The CDR3 DNA reads as TGTGCCAGCAGCCAAGATAGCAATGGCTACACCTTC.

The chain has TRBV6-7 and TRBJ1-1; 8 nucleotides agree with TRBD1. TRBV6-7 is assigned to the ORF class and has an uncertain function. Trimming cost V 1 base and J 3 bases; bases outside gene matches: 10. This CDR3 spans 17 amino acids. DNA of the CDR3: TGTGCCAGCAGTTACTGGGAACAGGGGGAACGGGACACTGAAGCTTTCTTT. Amino acids: CASSYWEQGERDTEAFF.

This CDR3 is CASSLGSSLPREQYF. CDR3 nucleotide sequence: TGTGCCAGCAGCTTAGGATCCTCCCTCCCTAGGGAGCAGTACTTC. The chain has TRBV7-9 and TRBJ2-7; unclear D gene. Germline V CDR1 and CDR2: SEHNR, FQNEAQ (reference sequence). This CDR3 comprises 15 residues. The V end lost 1 base, the J end lost 7 bases, and 17 bases lay between the germline ends.